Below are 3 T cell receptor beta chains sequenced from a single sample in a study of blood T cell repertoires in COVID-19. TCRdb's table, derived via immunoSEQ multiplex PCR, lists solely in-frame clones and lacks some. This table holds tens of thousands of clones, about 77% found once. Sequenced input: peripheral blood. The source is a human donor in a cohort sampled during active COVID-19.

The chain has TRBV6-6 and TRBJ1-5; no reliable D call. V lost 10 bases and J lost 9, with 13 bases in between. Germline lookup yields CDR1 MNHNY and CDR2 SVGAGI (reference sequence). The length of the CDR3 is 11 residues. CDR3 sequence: CATYGRRPQHF. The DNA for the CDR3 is TGTGCCACCTACGGAAGGAGGCCCCAGCATTTT.

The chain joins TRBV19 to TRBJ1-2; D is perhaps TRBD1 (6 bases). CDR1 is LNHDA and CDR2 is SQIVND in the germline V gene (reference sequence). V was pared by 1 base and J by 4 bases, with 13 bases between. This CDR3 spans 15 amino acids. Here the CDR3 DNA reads TGTGCCAGTAGTATAGTAGGCCCGACAGGCTATGGCTACACCTTC. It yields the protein CASSIVGPTGYGYTF. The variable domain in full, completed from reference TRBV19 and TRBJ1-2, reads DGGITQSPKYLFRKEGQNVTLSCEQNLNHDAMYWYRQDPGQGLRLIYYSQIVNDFQKGDIAEGYSVSREKKESFPLTVTSAQKNPTAFYLCASSIVGPTGYGYTFGSGTRLTVV.

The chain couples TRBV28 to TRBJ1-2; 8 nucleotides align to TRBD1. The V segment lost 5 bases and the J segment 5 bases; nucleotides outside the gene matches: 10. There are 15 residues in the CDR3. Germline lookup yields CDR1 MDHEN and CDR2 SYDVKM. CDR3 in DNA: TGTGCCAGCAGTGAAGGACAGGGAGGTACTTATGGCTACACCTTC. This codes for CASSEGQGGTYGYTF.